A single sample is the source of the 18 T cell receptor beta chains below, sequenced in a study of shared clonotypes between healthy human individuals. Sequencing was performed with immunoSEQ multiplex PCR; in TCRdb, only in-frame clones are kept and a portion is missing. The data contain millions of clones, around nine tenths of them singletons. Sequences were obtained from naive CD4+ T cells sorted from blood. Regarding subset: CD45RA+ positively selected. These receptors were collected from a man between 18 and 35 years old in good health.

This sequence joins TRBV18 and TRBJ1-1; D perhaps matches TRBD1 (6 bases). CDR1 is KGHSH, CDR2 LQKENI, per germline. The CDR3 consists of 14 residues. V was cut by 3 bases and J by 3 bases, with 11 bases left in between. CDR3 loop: CASSPTGKDTEAFF. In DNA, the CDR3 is TGTGCCAGCTCACCCACAGGGAAGGACACTGAAGCTTTCTTT.

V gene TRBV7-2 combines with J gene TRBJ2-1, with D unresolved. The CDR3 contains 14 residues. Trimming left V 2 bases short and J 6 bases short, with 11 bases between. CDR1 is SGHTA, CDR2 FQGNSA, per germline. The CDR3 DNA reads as TGTGCCAGCAGCTTAATGAGCTTGGGCAATGAGCAGTTCTTC. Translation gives CASSLMSLGNEQFF.

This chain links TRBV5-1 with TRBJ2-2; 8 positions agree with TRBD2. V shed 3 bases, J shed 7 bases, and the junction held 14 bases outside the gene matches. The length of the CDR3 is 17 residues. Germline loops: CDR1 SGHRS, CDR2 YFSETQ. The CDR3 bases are TGCGCCAGCAGCTCGCCTTGGGGCGGGGGGCAAGGCGGGGAGCTGTTTTTT. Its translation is CASSSPWGGGQGGELFF.

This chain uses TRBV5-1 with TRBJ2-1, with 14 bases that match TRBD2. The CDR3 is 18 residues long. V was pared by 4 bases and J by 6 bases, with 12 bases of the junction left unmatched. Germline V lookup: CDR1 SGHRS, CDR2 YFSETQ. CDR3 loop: CASSKFTTGTSGSNEQFF. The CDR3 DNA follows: TGCGCCAGCAGCAAATTTACTACCGGGACTAGCGGGAGCAATGAGCAGTTCTTC.

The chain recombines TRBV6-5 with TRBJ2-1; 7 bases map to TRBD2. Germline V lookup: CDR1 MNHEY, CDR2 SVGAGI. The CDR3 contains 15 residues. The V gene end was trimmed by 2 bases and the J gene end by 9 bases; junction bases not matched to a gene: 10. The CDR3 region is CASSYGSVGGTEQFF. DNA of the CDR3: TGTGCCAGCAGTTACGGGTCGGTGGGAGGGACTGAGCAGTTCTTC.

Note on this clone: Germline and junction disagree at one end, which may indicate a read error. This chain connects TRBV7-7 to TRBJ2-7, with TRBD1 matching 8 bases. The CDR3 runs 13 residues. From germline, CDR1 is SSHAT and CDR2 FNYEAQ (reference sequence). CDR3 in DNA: TGTGCTAGCAGCTTATCAGGGGGCTGGGAGCAGTACTTC. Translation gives CASSLSGGWEQYF.

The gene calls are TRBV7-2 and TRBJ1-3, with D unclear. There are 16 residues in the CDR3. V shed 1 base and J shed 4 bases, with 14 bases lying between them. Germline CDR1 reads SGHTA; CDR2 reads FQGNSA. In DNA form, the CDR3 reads TGTGCCAGCAGCTTAGTGTTCGGAAATATAGGAAACACCATATATTTT. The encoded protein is CASSLVFGNIGNTIYF.

This CDR3 reads CSAPEGYEQYF. The CDR3 bases are TGCAGTGCTCCAGAAGGCTACGAGCAGTACTTC. This chain uses TRBV20-1 with TRBJ2-7; D is unclear. Germline assignment: CDR1 DFQATT and CDR2 SNEGSKA (reference sequence). V was shortened by 5 bases and J by 3 bases, with 8 bases between the two germline ends. The CDR3 loop spans 11 amino acids.

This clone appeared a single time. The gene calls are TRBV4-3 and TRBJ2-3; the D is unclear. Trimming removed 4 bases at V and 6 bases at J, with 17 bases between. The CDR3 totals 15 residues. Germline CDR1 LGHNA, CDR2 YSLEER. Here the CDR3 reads CASSLSAVVGDTQYF. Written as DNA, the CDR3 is TGCGCCAGCAGCCTCAGCGCGGTGGTAGGGGATACGCAGTATTTT.

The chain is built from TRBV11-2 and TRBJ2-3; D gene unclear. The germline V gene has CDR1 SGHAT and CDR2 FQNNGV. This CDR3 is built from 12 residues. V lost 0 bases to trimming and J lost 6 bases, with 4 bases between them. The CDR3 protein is CASSLDFDTQYF. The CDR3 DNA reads TGTGCCAGCAGCTTAGATTTTGATACGCAGTATTTT.

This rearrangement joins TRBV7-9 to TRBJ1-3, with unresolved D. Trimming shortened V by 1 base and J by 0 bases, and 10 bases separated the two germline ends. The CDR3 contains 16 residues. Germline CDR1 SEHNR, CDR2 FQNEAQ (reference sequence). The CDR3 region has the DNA TGTGCCAGCAGCTTAGTCTCTGACTCCTCTGGAAACACCATATATTTT. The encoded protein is CASSLVSDSSGNTIYF.

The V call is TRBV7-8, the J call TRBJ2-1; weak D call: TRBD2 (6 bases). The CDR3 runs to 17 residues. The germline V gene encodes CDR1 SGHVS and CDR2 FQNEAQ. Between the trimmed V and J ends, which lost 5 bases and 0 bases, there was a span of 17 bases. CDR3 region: CASSPAFDGSSYNEQFF. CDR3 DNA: TGTGCCAGCAGCCCAGCTTTCGACGGGAGCTCCTACAATGAGCAGTTCTTC.

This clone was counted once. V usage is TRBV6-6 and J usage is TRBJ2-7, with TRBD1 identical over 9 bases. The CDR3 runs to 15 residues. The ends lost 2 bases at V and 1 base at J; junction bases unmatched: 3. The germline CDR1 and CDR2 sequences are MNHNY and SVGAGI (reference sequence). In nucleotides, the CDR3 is TGTGCCAGCAGTTACCTAGGACAGGGGTCCTACGAGCAGTACTTC. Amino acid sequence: CASSYLGQGSYEQYF.

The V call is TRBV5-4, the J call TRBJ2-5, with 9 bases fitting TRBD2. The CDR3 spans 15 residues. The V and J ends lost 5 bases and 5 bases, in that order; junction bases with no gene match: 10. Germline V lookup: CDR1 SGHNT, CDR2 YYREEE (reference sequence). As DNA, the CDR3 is TGTGCCAGCAGGGCTAGCGGGAAGTCTCGGGAGACCCAGTACTTC. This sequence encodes CASRASGKSRETQYF.

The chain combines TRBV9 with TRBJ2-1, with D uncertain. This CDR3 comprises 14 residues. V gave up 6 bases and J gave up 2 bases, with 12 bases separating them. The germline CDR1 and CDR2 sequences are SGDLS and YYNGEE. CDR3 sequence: CASNGPLTYNEQFF. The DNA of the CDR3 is TGTGCCAGCAACGGACCGCTTACCTACAATGAGCAGTTCTTC.

The CDR3 loop reads CASSLPGEGTEAFF. The CDR3 coding sequence is TGTGCCAGCAGTCTCCCGGGGGAAGGTACTGAAGCTTTCTTT. The V call is TRBV7-9, the J call TRBJ1-1; a weak D match, TRBD1 (5 bases). This CDR3 has 14 residues. Trimming removed 6 bases from V and 5 bases from J, with 16 bases in between. Germline CDR1 SEHNR, CDR2 FQNEAQ (reference sequence).

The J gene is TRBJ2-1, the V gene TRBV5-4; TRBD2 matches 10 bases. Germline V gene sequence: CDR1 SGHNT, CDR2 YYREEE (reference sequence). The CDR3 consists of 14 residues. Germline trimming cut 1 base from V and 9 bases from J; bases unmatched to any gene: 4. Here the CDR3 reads CASSLPAGGLEQFF. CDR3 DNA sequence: TGTGCCAGCAGCTTGCCAGCGGGAGGGCTTGAGCAGTTCTTC.

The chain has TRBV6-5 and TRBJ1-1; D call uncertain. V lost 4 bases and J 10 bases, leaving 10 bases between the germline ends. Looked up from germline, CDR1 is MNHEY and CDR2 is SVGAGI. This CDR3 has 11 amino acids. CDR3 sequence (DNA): TGTGCCAGCAGTTCGGCGGGATTAGCTTTCTTT. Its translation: CASSSAGLAFF.